This TCR beta chain is drawn from a study of blood T cell repertoires in COVID-19. CDR3 length equals 13 residues. Per the germline V gene, CDR1 is MNHNY and CDR2 is SVGAGI (reference sequence). Germline trimming cut 8 bases from V and 5 bases from J; bases unmatched to any gene: 8. Using immunoSEQ multiplex PCR, the repertoire was profiled, and TCRdb retains in-frame clones only, with some absent. Here the sample spans about 150,000 clones, around nine tenths being singletons. The TCR originated in a human donor in a cohort sampled during active COVID-19. The sequenced sample consisted of peripheral blood. This chain uses TRBV6-6 with TRBJ2-5; 7 nucleotides line up with TRBD1. CDR3 amino acids: CASDDRERETQYF. CDR3 nucleotides: TGTGCCAGCGACGACAGGGAGAGGGAGACCCAGTACTTC.